This T cell receptor (beta chain) was captured by sequencing in a study of cytomegalovirus exposure and HLA in healthy donors. The donors, nominally healthy at sampling, likely had unrecorded immune exposures. In regard to this clone: The target antigen is unknown.

The PCR used 60 Vbeta and 13 Jbeta primers. Sequenced by immunoSEQ multiplex PCR; TCRdb stores in-frame clones only, minus some. The table lists about 110,000 clones, 80% to 85% of them singletons, with around 3.2% in the top ten. Study conclusions and caveats: Later analysis demonstrated an association between a missense DCLRE1C variant and TCR beta V- and J-gene trimming. Specificity of three CMV-associated chains for CMV antigens was verified in vitro.

This receptor was taken from a woman aged 55-75 years in good health and CMV-seropositive. Sample: PBMCs.

The CDR3 DNA is TGCGCCAGCAGCAGAGACAGGGGGGCTGACTATGGCTACACCTTC. Its protein product is CASSRDRGADYGYTF. This sequence joins TRBV5-1 and TRBJ1-2; TRBD1 agrees at 9 bases. J gave up 3 bases and V 4 bases, and 7 bases lay outside the gene matches. CDR1 is SGHRS and CDR2 is YFSETQ in the germline V gene. The CDR3 totals 15 residues.